The 7 T cell receptor beta chains below were found in one sample sequenced in a study of T cell responses to AZD1222 COVID-19 vaccine. Data came from immunoSEQ multiplex PCR; TCRdb stores just in-frame clones and leaves some out. The table shows roughly 180,000 clones, with approximately 94% occurring only once. Specimen: peripheral blood, collected on day 0 of AZD1222 vaccination. Receptor source: an adult in good health.

The chain recombines TRBV3-1 (or the pseudogene TRBV3-2) with TRBJ1-2; D is undetermined. Trimming cost V 3 bases and J 4 bases, with 9 bases left between them. The CDR3 is 13 residues long. Looked up from germline, CDR1 is LGHDT and CDR2 is YNNKEL (reference sequence). The CDR3 loop reads CASSHKAGYGYTF. CDR3 nucleotide sequence: TGTGCCAGCAGCCACAAAGCGGGCTATGGCTACACCTTC.

The J gene is TRBJ1-1, the V gene TRBV2; D remains unclear. The ends were cut back, 6 bases at V and 4 bases at J, with 12 bases in the middle. CDR1 is SNHLY, CDR2 FYNNEI, per germline. The CDR3 is 13 residues long. As DNA, the CDR3 is TGTGCCAGCAGCAGTTTGGGGTCCACTGAAGCTTTCTTT. Translated, it gives CASSSLGSTEAFF.

V usage is TRBV30 and J usage is TRBJ1-3, with D possibly matching TRBD1 (5 bases). Germline CDR1 and CDR2: GTSNPN and SVGIG (reference sequence). This CDR3 contains 14 residues. The V end lost 0 bases, the J end lost 1 base, and 7 bases lay between the germline ends. The CDR3 coding sequence is TGTGCCTGGAGTGTTGACAGTTCTGGAAACACCATATATTTT. It translates to CAWSVDSSGNTIYF. Variable domain in full (rest from reference TRBV30 and TRBJ1-3): SQTIHQWPATLVQPVGSPLSLECTVEGTSNPNLYWYRQAAGRGLQLLFYSVGIGQISSEVPQNLSASRPQDRQFILSSKKLLLSDSGFYLCAWSVDSSGNTIYFGEGSWLTVV.

This chain uses TRBV5-1 with TRBJ2-4; TRBD2 matches at 8 bases. With V trimmed by 4 bases and J by 8 bases, 20 bases remained unmatched. The germline CDR1 and CDR2 sequences are SGHRS and YFSETQ. CDR3 length: 18 residues. The CDR3 region is CASSSPGGSGIGGDIQYF. The CDR3 region has the DNA TGCGCCAGCAGCAGCCCGGGAGGTAGCGGGATTGGGGGAGACATTCAGTACTTC. Full variable domain (remainder filled in from reference TRBV5-1 and TRBJ2-4): KAGVTQTPRYLIKTRGQQVTLSCSPISGHRSVSWYQQTPGQGLQFLFEYFSETQRNKGNFPGRFSGRQFSNSRSEMNVSTLELGDSALYLCASSSPGGSGIGGDIQYFGAGTRLSVL.

This clone was seen a single time. This sequence joins TRBV27 and TRBJ2-3; 13 bases are shared with TRBD2. The CDR3 runs to 14 residues. Trimming cost V 6 bases and J 4 bases; bases outside gene matches: 1. From germline, CDR1 is MNHEY and CDR2 SMNVEV (reference sequence). DNA of the CDR3: TGTGCCAGCAGACTAGCGGGAGGGTCAGATACGCAGTATTTT. Protein product: CASRLAGGSDTQYF.

The DNA for the CDR3 is TGTGCCAGCAGTTTACGGACAGGGGTGAACACTGAAGCTTTCTTT. The encoded protein is CASSLRTGVNTEAFF. The chain carries TRBV2 and TRBJ1-1; 9 bases line up with TRBD1. J gave up 0 bases and V 5 bases, and 4 bases lay outside the gene matches. CDR1 is SNHLY and CDR2 is FYNNEI in the germline V gene. The CDR3 extends over 15 amino acids. Filled out from reference TRBV2 and TRBJ1-1, the complete variable domain reads EPEVTQTPSHQVTQMGQEVILRCVPISNHLYFYWYRQILGQKVEFLVSFYNNEISEKSEIFDDQFSVERPDGSNFTLKIRSTKLEDSAMYFCASSLRTGVNTEAFFGQGTRLTVV.

This chain uses TRBV7-3 with TRBJ2-5; D possibly uses TRBD1 or TRBD2 (5 bases each). CDR1 is SGHTA, CDR2 FQGTGA, per germline. This CDR3 has 13 residues. V gave up 5 bases and J gave up 4 bases, with 11 bases separating them. CDR3 region: CASSGGRGETQYF. In DNA, the CDR3 is TGTGCCAGCAGCGGGGGTAGAGGAGAGACCCAGTACTTC.